The source of this T cell receptor (beta chain) is a study of cytomegalovirus exposure and HLA in healthy donors. Whole-study context: Earlier, 100 million to 120 million unique TCR beta sequences were recovered from about 200 million T cells by an analysis. Findings and limits, study-wide: Fewer N-insertions than the roughly 630-donor mean were reportedly shown by an Asian-associated ancestry cluster in a later analysis.

The PCR contained 60 Vbeta and 13 Jbeta primers. The repertoire was sequenced with immunoSEQ multiplex PCR; TCRdb's copy has only in-frame clones and lacks some. The sample consists of more than 75,000 clones, 70% to 80% of them appearing once. This CDR3 has 13 residues. Germline CDR1 and CDR2: SGDLS and YYNGEE. Trimming shortened V by 1 base and J by 6 bases, and 11 bases separated the two germline ends. Concerning this clone: No antigen is known for it.

The sequenced material came from PBMCs. The clonotype comes from a middle-aged man in good health and CMV-seropositive. This chain connects TRBV9 to TRBJ2-7; D is ambiguous. The CDR3 reads CASSVNPPGEQYF. In DNA, the CDR3 is TGTGCCAGCAGCGTAAATCCCCCGGGCGAGCAGTACTTC.